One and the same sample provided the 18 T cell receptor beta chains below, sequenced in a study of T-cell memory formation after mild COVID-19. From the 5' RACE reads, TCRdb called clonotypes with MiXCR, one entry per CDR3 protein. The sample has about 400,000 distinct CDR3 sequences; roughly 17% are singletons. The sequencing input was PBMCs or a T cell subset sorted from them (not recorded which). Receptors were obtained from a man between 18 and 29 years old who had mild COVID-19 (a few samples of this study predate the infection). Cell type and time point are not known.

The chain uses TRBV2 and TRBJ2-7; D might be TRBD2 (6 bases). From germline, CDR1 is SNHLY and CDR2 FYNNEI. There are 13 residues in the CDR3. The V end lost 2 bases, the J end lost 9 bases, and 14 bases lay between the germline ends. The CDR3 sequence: CASSEIGGGGQYV. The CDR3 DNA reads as TGTGCCAGCAGTGAAATCGGGGGAGGCGGGCAGTACGTC.

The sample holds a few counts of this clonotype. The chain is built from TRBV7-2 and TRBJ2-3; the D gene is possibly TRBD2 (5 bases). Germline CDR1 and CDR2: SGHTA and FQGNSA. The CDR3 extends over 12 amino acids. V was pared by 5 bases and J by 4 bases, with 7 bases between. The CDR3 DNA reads TGTGCCAGCAGCGACTACGCAGATACGCAGTATTTT. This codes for CASSDYADTQYF.

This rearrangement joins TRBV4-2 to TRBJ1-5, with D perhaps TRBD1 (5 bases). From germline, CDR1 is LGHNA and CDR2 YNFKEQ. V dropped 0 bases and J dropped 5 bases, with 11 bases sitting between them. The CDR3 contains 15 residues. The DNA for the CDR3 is TGTGCCAGCAGCCAAGAATGGGGGTCCCATCAGCCCCAGCATTTT. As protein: CASSQEWGSHQPQHF.

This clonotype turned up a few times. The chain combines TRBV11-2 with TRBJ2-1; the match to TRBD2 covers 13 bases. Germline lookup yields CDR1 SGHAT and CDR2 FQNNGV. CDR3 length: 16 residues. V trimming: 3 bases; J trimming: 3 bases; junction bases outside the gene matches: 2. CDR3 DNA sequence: TGTGCCAGCAGCTTGACTAGCGGGGGGTTCTACAATGAGCAGTTCTTC. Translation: CASSLTSGGFYNEQFF.

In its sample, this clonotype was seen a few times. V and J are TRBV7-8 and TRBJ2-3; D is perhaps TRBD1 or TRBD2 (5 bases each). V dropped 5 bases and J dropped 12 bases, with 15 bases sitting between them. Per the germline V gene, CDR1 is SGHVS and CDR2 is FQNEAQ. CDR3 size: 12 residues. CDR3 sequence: CASSPDRGAQYF. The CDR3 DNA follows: TGTGCCAGCAGCCCAGACCGAGGGGCCCAGTATTTT.

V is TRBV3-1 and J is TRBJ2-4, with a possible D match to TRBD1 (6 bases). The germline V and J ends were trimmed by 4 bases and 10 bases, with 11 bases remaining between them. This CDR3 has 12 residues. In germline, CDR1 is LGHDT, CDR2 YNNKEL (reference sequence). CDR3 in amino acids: CASSLTGSIQYF. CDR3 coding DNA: TGTGCCAGCAGCCTTACAGGGAGTATTCAGTACTTC. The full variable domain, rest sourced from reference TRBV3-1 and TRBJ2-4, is DTAVSQTPKYLVTQMGNDKSIKCEQNLGHDTMYWYKQDSKKFLKIMFSYNNKELIINETVPNRFSPKSPDKAHLNLHINSLELGDSAVYFCASSLTGSIQYFGAGTRLSVL.

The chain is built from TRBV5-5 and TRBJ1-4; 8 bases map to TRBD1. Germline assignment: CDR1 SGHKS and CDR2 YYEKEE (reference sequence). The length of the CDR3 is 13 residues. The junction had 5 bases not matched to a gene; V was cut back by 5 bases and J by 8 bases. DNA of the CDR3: TGTGCCAGCAGTTCAGGGGGCGCGGAAAAACTGTTTTTT. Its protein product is CASSSGGAEKLFF.

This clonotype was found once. The CDR3 DNA sequence: TGTGCCAGCAGTTCCGTGACTAGCGGGGGTACCGGGGAGCTGTTTTTT. Translating it yields CASSSVTSGGTGELFF. This sequence joins TRBV27 and TRBJ2-2; 12 bases match TRBD2. Germline CDR1 is MNHEY and CDR2 is SMNVEV (reference sequence). With 4 bases clipped from V and 5 bases from J, the junction kept 5 bases outside the gene matches. This CDR3 spans 16 amino acids.

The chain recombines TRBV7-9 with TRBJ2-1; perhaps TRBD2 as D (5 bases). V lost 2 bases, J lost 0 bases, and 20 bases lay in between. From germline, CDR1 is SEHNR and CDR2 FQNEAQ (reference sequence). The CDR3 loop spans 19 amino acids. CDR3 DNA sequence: TGTGCCAGCAGCTTACGGGAAGTACAACTCGCGAGCTCCTACAATGAGCAGTTCTTC. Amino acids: CASSLREVQLASSYNEQFF.

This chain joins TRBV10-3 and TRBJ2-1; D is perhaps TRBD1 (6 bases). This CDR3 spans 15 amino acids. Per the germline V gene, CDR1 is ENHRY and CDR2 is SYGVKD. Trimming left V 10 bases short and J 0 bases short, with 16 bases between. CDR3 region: CATTSGALSYNEQFF. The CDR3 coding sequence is TGTGCCACAACTTCAGGGGCGCTCTCCTACAATGAGCAGTTCTTC.

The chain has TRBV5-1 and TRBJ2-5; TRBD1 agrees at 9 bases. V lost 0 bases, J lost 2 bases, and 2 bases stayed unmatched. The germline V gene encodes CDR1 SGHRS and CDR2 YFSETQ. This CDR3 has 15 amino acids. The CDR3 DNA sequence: TGCGCCAGCAGCTTGGGGACAGGGGATCAAGAGACCCAGTACTTC. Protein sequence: CASSLGTGDQETQYF.

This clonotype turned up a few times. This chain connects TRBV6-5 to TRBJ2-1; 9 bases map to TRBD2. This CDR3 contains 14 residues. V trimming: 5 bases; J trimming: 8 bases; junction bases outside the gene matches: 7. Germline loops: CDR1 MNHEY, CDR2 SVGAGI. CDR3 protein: CASSPVGTSYEQFF. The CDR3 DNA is TGTGCCAGCAGTCCCGTGGGGACTAGCTATGAGCAGTTCTTC.

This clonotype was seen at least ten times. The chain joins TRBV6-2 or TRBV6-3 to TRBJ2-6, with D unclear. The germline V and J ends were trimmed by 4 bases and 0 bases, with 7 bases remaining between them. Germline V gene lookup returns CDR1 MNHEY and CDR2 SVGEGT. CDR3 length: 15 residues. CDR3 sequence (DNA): TGTGCCAGCAGTTGGATTCCCTCTGGGGCCAACGTCCTGACTTTC. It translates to CASSWIPSGANVLTF.

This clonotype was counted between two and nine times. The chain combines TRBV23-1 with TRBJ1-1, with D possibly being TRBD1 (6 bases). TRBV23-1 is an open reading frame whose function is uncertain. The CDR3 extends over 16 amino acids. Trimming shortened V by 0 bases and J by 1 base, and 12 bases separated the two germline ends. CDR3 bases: TGCGCCAGCAGTCAATCGCCGCAGGGGTGGAACACTGAAGCTTTCTTT. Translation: CASSQSPQGWNTEAFF.

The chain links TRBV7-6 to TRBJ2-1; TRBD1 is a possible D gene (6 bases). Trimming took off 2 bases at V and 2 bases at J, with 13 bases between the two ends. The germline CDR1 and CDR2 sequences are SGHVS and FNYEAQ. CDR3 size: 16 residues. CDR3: CASSLNYGTPYNEQFF. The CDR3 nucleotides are TGTGCCAGCAGCTTAAATTATGGGACACCCTACAATGAGCAGTTCTTC.

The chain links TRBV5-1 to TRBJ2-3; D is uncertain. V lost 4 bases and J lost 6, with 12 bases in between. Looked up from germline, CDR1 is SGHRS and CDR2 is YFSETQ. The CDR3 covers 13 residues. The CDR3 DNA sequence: TGCGCCAGCAGCCCCCCGATCGGGGATACGCAGTATTTT. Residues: CASSPPIGDTQYF. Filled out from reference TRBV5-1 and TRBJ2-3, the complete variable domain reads KAGVTQTPRYLIKTRGQQVTLSCSPISGHRSVSWYQQTPGQGLQFLFEYFSETQRNKGNFPGRFSGRQFSNSRSEMNVSTLELGDSALYLCASSPPIGDTQYFGPGTRLTVL.

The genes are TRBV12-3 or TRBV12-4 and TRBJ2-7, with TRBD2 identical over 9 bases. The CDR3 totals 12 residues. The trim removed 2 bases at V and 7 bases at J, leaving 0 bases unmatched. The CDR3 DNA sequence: TGTGCCAGCAGTTTACTAGCGGGGGAGCAGTACGTC. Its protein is CASSLLAGEQYV.

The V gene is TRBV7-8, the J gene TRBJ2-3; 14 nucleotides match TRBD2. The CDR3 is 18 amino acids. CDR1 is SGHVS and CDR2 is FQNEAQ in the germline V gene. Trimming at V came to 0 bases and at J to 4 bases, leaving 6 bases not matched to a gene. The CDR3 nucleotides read TGTGCCAGCAGCTTAGCTCGACTAGCGGGGGGGCGCCCAGATACGCAGTATTTT. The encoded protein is CASSLARLAGGRPDTQYF.